This T cell receptor (beta chain) was found in a study of cytotoxic CD8 clonotypes in ibrutinib-treated CLL. Study information: The patients, some 12 relapsed/refractory and fewer than 16 treatment-naive, included 17 who were IGHV unmutated. Partial responses numbered approximately 24 and complete responses 2; after a median around 74 months, about 14 stayed remitted and around 12 progressed. Overall study results and limits: On treatment, the uncommon public clonotypes contracted or remained stable. Clonality grew at ibrutinib response; at progression, it decreased back toward baseline.

As regards this clone: Its antigen is not identified.

Repertoires were generated with immunoSEQ multiplex PCR, while TCRdb's copy carries only in-frame clones and drops some. Of roughly 40,000 clones in the sample, 55% to 80% were seen once. V dropped 2 bases and J dropped 7 bases, with 11 bases sitting between them. CDR1 is SGHTA, CDR2 FQGTGA, per germline. The CDR3 spans 13 residues. This sequence was found in a human donor with chronic lymphocytic leukemia. The V call is TRBV7-3, the J call TRBJ1-2; D is ambiguous. This material consisted of PBMCs, taken at disease progression, from a patient treated with ibrutinib. CDR3 DNA: TGTGCCAGCAGCTTAGCCCGGGAAAGTGGCTACACCTTC. This codes for CASSLARESGYTF.